This T cell receptor beta chain was sequenced during a study of cytomegalovirus exposure and HLA in healthy donors. The PCR used 60 Vbeta and 13 Jbeta primers. Clones were sequenced by immunoSEQ multiplex PCR, and TCRdb holds only the in-frame ones, with some missing. The repertoire includes about 85,000 clones, over 70% of them detected once, and about 32% sits in the top ten. The table lists this clone with a few counts. Its antigen is not identified. CDR1 and CDR2 (germline): GTSNPN, SVGIG (reference sequence). The ends lost 2 bases at V and 7 bases at J; junction bases unmatched: 11. This CDR3 comprises 15 residues. General observations from the study: Prior analysis indicated that the majority of TCR beta V segments exhibited productivity approximately 87% or approximately 30% of the time. Links to common viral pathogens appeared, in a later analysis, for several of the most significant clusters. Versus the roughly 700-donor mean, an Asian-associated ancestry cluster reportedly showed fewer N-insertions in a later analysis. An observed cluster of highly shared sequence variants was recorded as a likely sequencing artifact.

This clonotype was obtained from a man aged 50 to 60 in good health and CMV-seropositive. The sample comprised PBMCs. The gene calls are TRBV30 and TRBJ2-1, with 7 bases matching TRBD2. CDR3 sequence reads: CAWSTLGGSRNEQFF. CDR3 sequence (DNA): TGTGCCTGGAGTACCCTTGGCGGGAGTCGGAATGAGCAGTTCTTC.